This is a list of T cell receptor beta chains from one sample in a study of T cells in tuberculosis. Sequenced by immunoSEQ multiplex PCR; TCRdb stores in-frame clones only, minus some. The sample has around 43,000 clones, around 95% seen once. Sequencing used PBMCs. These receptors were taken from a donor between 10 and 29 years old with latent tuberculosis or without tuberculosis infection. The CDR3 runs from the conserved cysteine through the conserved F or W. D genes are given only for firm matches. Clone sizes are given selectively: once, few, many, or a class where the clone is expanded.

V gene: TRBV29-1
D gene: -
clone size: -
J gene: TRBJ1-3
CDR3 protein: CSHQAGNTIYF
CDR3 DNA: TGCAGCCACCAGGCTGGAAACACCATATATTTT

V gene: TRBV30
D gene: TRBD1
clone size: -
J gene: TRBJ1-1
CDR3 protein: CAWLVPDRVSTEAFF
CDR3 DNA: TGTGCCTGGCTAGTTCCGGACAGGGTGTCCACTGAAGCTTTCTTT

V gene: TRBV30
D gene: TRBD1
clone size: -
J gene: TRBJ1-1
CDR3 protein: CAWSEMRGLSTEAFF
CDR3 DNA: TGTGCCTGGAGCGAAATGAGGGGGCTTAGCACTGAAGCTTTCTTT

V gene: TRBV2
D gene: -
clone size: -
J gene: TRBJ2-1
CDR3 protein: CASSEWAGSHEQFF
CDR3 DNA: TGTGCCAGCAGTGAATGGGCAGGGTCCCATGAGCAGTTCTTC

V gene: TRBV6-5
D gene: -
clone size: -
J gene: TRBJ1-2
CDR3 protein: CASSSTGPYGYTF
CDR3 DNA: TGTGCCAGCAGTTCGACAGGCCCTTATGGCTACACCTTC

V gene: TRBV30
D gene: TRBD1
clone size: few
J gene: TRBJ1-2
CDR3 protein: CAWSVLGTGNYGYTF
CDR3 DNA: TGTGCCTGGAGTGTACTGGGGACAGGGAACTATGGCTACACCTTC

V gene: TRBV6-5
D gene: TRBD1
clone size: -
J gene: TRBJ2-1
CDR3 protein: CASSFNRGDEQFF
CDR3 DNA: TGTGCCAGCAGTTTCAACAGGGGCGATGAGCAGTTCTTC

V gene: TRBV9
D gene: -
clone size: -
J gene: TRBJ2-1
CDR3 protein: CASSVDRTVYNEQFF
CDR3 DNA: TGTGCCAGCAGCGTAGATCGGACAGTCTACAATGAGCAGTTCTTC

V gene: TRBV29-1
D gene: TRBD1
clone size: -
J gene: TRBJ2-3
CDR3 protein: CSADLQGASTDTQYF
CDR3 DNA: TGCAGCGCGGATCTACAGGGGGCCAGCACAGATACGCAGTATTTT

V gene: TRBV18
D gene: -
clone size: -
J gene: TRBJ1-1
CDR3 protein: CASSPYKTELNTEAFF
CDR3 DNA: TGTGCCAGCTCACCATATAAAACAGAGTTGAACACTGAAGCTTTCTTT

V gene: TRBV5-1
D gene: TRBD1
clone size: -
J gene: TRBJ2-7
CDR3 protein: CASSSTGGLSYEQYF
CDR3 DNA: TGCGCCAGCAGCTCAACAGGGGGCCTCTCCTACGAGCAGTACTTC

V gene: TRBV11-2
D gene: TRBD2
clone size: -
J gene: TRBJ2-7
CDR3 protein: CASSAVSGVLYEQYF
CDR3 DNA: TGTGCCAGCAGCGCCGTTAGCGGGGTACTCTACGAGCAGTACTTC

V gene: TRBV2
D gene: -
clone size: -
J gene: TRBJ1-3
CDR3 protein: CASSEGLIPFRTGNTIYF
CDR3 DNA: TGTGCCAGCAGTGAGGGCTTGATACCTTTTAGGACTGGAAACACCATATATTTT

V gene: TRBV5-1
D gene: -
clone size: -
J gene: TRBJ1-1
CDR3 protein: CASSLEWGASNTEAFF
CDR3 DNA: TGCGCCAGCAGCCTGGAATGGGGCGCTTCGAACACTGAAGCTTTCTTT

V gene: TRBV6-5
D gene: -
clone size: -
J gene: TRBJ1-5
CDR3 protein: CASSARDSNQPQHF
CDR3 DNA: TGTGCCAGCAGCGCGCGGGATAGCAATCAGCCCCAGCATTTT